The clone carrying this TCR beta chain has a count of ten or more. The data are from a study of spatial heterogeneity in lung cancer. The length of the CDR3 is 13 residues. The V and J ends lost 6 bases and 5 bases respectively, with 14 bases between them. The sample's time point: sample taken at primary tumor resection. Material for sequencing was whole RNA from tumor, nontumor lung or frozen PBMC, left unsorted. TCRdb independently ran MiXCR on the 5' RACE reads; one entry per CDR3 protein. The top ten hold roughly a quarter of the sample, which has some 10,000 distinct CDR3 sequences, 8.6% seen once.

The sample was PBMCs, taken at surgery. The clonotype was recovered from a male donor with early-stage non-small cell lung cancer. J is TRBJ2-7 and V is TRBV12-3 or TRBV12-4, with D unclear. In DNA, the CDR3 is TGTGCCAGCAGCCAACTGGGCTACCACGAGCAGTACTTC. This translates into CASSQLGYHEQYF.